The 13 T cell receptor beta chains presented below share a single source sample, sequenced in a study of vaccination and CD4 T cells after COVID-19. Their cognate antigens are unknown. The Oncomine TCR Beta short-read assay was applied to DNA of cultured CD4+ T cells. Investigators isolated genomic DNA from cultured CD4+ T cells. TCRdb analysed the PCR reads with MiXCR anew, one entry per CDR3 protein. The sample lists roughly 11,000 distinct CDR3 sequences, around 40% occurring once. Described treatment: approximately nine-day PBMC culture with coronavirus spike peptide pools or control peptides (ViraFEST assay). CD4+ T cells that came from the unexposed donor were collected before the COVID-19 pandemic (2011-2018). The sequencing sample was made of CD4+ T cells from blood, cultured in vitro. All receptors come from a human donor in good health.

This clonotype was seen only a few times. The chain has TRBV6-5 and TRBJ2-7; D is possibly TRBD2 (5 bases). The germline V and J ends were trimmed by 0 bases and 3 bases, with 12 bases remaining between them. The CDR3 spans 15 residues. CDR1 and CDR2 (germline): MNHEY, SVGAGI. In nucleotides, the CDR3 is TGTGCCAGCAGTTACTCGGGCGCGGGCAACTACGAGCAGTACTTC. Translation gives CASSYSGAGNYEQYF.

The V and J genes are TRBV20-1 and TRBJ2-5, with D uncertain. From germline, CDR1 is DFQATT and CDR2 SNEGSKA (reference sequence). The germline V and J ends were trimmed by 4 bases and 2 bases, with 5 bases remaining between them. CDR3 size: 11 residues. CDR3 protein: CSANQQETQYF. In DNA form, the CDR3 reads TGCAGTGCTAACCAACAAGAGACCCAGTACTTC.

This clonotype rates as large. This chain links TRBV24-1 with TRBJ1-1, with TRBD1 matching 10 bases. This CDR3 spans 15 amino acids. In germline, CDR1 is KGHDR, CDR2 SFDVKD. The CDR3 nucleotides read TGTGCGACGAGGGACAGGGGTTTAATGAACACTGAAGCTTTCTTT. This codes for CATRDRGLMNTEAFF.

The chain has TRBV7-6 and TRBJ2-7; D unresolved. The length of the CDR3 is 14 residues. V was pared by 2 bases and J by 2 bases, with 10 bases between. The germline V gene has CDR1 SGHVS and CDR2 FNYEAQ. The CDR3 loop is CASSLWPETYEQYF. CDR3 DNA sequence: TGTGCCAGCAGCTTATGGCCAGAGACCTACGAGCAGTACTTC.

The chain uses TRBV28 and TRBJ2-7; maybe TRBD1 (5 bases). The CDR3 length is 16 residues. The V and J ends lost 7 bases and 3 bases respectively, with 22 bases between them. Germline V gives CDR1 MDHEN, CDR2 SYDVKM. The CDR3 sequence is CASTSSGAEASYEQYF. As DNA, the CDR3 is TGTGCCAGCACCAGTAGTGGGGCAGAGGCTAGCTACGAGCAGTACTTC. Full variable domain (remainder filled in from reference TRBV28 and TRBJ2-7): DVKVTQSSRYLVKRTGEKVFLECVQDMDHENMFWYRQDPGLGLRLIYFSYDVKMKEKGDIPEGYSVSREKKERFSLILESASTNQTSMYLCASTSSGAEASYEQYFGPGTRLTVT.

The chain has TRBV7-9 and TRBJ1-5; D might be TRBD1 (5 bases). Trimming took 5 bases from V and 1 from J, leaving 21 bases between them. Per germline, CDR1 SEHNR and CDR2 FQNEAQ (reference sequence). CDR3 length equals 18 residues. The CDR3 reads CASSNTGGKDRSNQPQHF. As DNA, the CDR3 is TGTGCCAGCAGCAACACCGGGGGGAAGGATCGGAGCAATCAGCCCCAGCATTTT. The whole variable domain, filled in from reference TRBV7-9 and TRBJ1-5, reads DTGVSQNPRHKITKRGQNVTFRCDPISEHNRLYWYRQTLGQGPEFLTYFQNEAQLEKSRLLSDRFSAERPKGSFSTLEIQRTEQGDSAMYLCASSNTGGKDRSNQPQHFGDGTRLSIL.

The CDR3 here is CASRGGGNTGELFF. The CDR3, as DNA: TGTGCCAGCAGGGGGGGAGGGAACACCGGGGAGCTGTTTTTT. This chain links TRBV7-3 with TRBJ2-2, with a possible D match to TRBD2 (6 bases). Germline CDR1 SGHTA, CDR2 FQGTGA. The CDR3 covers 14 residues. V dropped 6 bases and J dropped 1 base, with 9 bases sitting between them.

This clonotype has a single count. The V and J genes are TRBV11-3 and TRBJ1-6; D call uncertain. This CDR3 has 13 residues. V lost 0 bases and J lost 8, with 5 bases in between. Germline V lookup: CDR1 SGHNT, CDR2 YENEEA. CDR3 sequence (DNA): TGTGCCAGCAGCTTAGATGCGGATTCACCCCTCCACTTT. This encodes CASSLDADSPLHF. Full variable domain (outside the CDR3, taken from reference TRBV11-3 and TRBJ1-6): EAGVVQSPRYKIIEKKQPVAFWCNPISGHNTLYWYLQNLGQGPELLIRYENEEAVDDSQLPKDRFSAERLKGVDSTLKIQPAELGDSAVYLCASSLDADSPLHFGNGTRLTVT.

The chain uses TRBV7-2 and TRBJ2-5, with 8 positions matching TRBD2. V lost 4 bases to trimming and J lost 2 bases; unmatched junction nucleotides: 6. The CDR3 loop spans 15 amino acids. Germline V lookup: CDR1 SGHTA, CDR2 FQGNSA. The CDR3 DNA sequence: TGTGCCAGCAGCTCCGTACTAGCGGTACAAGAGACCCAGTACTTC. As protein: CASSSVLAVQETQYF.

Written as DNA, the CDR3 is TGTGCCAGCGGGGGGCTAACGGGCCCCTATAATTCACCCCTCCACTTT. It yields the protein CASGGLTGPYNSPLHF. The chain carries TRBV6-1 and TRBJ1-6; possible D gene TRBD1, 6 bases. V lost 8 bases, J lost 2 bases, and 16 bases lay in between. This CDR3 has 16 amino acids. From germline, CDR1 is MNHNS and CDR2 SASEGT.

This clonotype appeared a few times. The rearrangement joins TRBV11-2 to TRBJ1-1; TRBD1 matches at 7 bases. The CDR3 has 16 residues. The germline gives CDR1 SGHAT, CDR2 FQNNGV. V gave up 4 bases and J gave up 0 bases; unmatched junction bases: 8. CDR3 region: CASSSLRGPMNTEAFF. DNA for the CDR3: TGTGCCAGCAGCTCACTAAGGGGGCCAATGAACACTGAAGCTTTCTTT.

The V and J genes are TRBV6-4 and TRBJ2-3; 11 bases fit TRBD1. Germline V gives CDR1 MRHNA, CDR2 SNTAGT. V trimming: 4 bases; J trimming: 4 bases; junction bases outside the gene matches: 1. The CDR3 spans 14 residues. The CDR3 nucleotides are TGTGCCAGCAGTGGGACAGGGGGCGCAGATACGCAGTATTTT. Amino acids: CASSGTGGADTQYF.

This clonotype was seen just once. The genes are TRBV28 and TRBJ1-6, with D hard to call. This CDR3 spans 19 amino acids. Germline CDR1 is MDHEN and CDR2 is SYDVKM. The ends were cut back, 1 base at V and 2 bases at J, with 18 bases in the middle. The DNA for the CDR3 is TGTGCCAGCAGTTTATCCTTGTTTCGTCATCGGGCCTATAATTCACCCCTCCACTTT. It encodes CASSLSLFRHRAYNSPLHF.